Listed below are T cell receptor beta chains from one sample, sequenced in a study of blood T cell repertoires in COVID-19. Some clones are missing from TCRdb's copy, which holds only in-frame ones; the method was immunoSEQ multiplex PCR. This table holds a few hundred thousand clones, nearly 90% found once. The specimen was peripheral blood. The receptors here all came from a woman aged 18-35 years who had recovered from COVID-19. The CDR3 runs from the conserved cysteine through the conserved F or W. Fields, in order: J gene, V gene, D gene, CDR3 protein. The D gene is left open where the match is weak.

J gene: TRBJ1-4; V gene: TRBV2; D gene: TRBD1; CDR3 protein: CASRSGTAGEKLFF
J gene: TRBJ1-4; V gene: TRBV9; D gene: .; CDR3 protein: CASSVSREGEKLFF
J gene: TRBJ1-1; V gene: TRBV27; D gene: TRBD1; CDR3 protein: CASSTTGGDTEAFF
J gene: TRBJ2-1; V gene: TRBV25-1; D gene: TRBD1; CDR3 protein: CASSGIKTGHNEQFF
J gene: TRBJ1-6; V gene: TRBV30; D gene: .; CDR3 protein: CAWTEGSPLHF
J gene: TRBJ2-7; V gene: TRBV7-2; D gene: .; CDR3 protein: CASSLRRESSYEQYF
J gene: TRBJ2-7; V gene: TRBV9; D gene: .; CDR3 protein: CASAGTGEPSLSHEQYF
J gene: TRBJ2-6; V gene: TRBV5-6; D gene: .; CDR3 protein: CASSATGRGANVLTF
J gene: TRBJ2-1; V gene: TRBV25-1; D gene: TRBD1; CDR3 protein: CASSSRGTPGNEQFF
J gene: TRBJ2-1; V gene: TRBV19; D gene: TRBD2; CDR3 protein: CASSPGNPGGGNEQFF
J gene: TRBJ2-1; V gene: TRBV9; D gene: TRBD2; CDR3 protein: CASSKFFRLAGESSYNEQFF
J gene: TRBJ2-1; V gene: TRBV5-6; D gene: TRBD2; CDR3 protein: CASSIGTSGIYNEQFF
J gene: TRBJ2-3; V gene: TRBV25-1; D gene: TRBD2; CDR3 protein: CASTPSGKTDTQYF
J gene: TRBJ1-5; V gene: TRBV5-6; D gene: .; CDR3 protein: CASSARGSQPQHF
J gene: TRBJ2-1; V gene: TRBV11-2; D gene: TRBD2; CDR3 protein: CASSLDIDPLVREFVEQFF
J gene: TRBJ1-4; V gene: TRBV5-1; D gene: TRBD1; CDR3 protein: CASRGQPATNEKLFF
J gene: TRBJ2-7; V gene: TRBV4-1; D gene: .; CDR3 protein: CASSQDRGYEQYF
J gene: TRBJ2-3; V gene: TRBV15; D gene: .; CDR3 protein: CATSRDRGGWADTQYF